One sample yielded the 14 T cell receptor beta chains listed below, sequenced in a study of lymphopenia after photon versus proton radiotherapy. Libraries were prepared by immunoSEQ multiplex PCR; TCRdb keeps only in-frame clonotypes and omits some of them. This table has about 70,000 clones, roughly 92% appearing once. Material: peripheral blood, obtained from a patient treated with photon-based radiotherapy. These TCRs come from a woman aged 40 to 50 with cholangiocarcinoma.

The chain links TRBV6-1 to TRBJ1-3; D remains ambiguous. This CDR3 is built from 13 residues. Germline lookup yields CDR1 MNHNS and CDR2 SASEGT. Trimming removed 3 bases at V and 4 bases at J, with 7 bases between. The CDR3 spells CASSDSLGNTIYF. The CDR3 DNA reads TGTGCCAGCAGTGACAGCCTCGGAAACACCATATATTTT.

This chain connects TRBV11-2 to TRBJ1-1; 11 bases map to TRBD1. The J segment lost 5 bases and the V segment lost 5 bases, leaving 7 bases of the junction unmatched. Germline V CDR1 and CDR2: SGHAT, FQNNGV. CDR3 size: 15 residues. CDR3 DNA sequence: TGTGCCAGCAGCCCCGGACAGGGGGCGCGGACTGAAGCTTTCTTT. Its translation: CASSPGQGARTEAFF. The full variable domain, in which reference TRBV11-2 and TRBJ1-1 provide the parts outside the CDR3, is EAGVAQSPRYKIIEKRQSVAFWCNPISGHATLYWYQQILGQGPKLLIQFQNNGVVDDSQLPKDRFSAERLKGVDSTLKIQPAKLEDSAVYLCASSPGQGARTEAFFGQGTRLTVV.

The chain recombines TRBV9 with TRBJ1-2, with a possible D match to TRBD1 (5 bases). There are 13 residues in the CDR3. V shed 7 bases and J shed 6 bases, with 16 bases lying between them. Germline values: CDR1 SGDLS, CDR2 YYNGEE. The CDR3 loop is CASSRGMEDGYTF. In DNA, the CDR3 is TGTGCCAGCTCTAGGGGTATGGAGGATGGCTACACCTTC.

In nucleotides, the CDR3 is TGTGCCAGCAGCCTCAAAAGCGGGTTCGGGGAGCTGTTTTTT. It codes for CASSLKSGFGELFF. The V gene is TRBV14, the J gene TRBJ2-2; TRBD2 is a possible D gene (6 bases). The ends were cut back, 4 bases at V and 7 bases at J, with 13 bases in the middle. This CDR3 is 14 amino acids long. Germline CDR1 reads SGHDN; CDR2 reads FVKESK.

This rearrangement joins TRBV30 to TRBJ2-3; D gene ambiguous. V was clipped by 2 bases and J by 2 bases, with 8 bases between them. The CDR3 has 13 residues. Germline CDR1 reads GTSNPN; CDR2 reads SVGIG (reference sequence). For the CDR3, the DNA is TGTGCCTGGAGTAGAAGTTTCACAGATACGCAGTATTTT. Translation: CAWSRSFTDTQYF.

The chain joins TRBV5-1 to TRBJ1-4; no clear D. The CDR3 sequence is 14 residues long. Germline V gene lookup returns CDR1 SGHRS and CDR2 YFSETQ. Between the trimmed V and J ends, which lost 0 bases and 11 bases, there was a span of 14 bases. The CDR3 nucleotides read TGCGCCAGCAGCTTGGAAGGCCGCTCCCCTAAACTGTTTTTT. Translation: CASSLEGRSPKLFF. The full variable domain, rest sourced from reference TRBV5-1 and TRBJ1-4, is KAGVTQTPRYLIKTRGQQVTLSCSPISGHRSVSWYQQTPGQGLQFLFEYFSETQRNKGNFPGRFSGRQFSNSRSEMNVSTLELGDSALYLCASSLEGRSPKLFFGSGTQLSVL.

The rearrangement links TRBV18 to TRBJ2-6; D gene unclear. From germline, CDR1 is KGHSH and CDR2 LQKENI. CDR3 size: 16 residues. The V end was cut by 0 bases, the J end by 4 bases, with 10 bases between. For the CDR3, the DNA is TGTGCCAGCTCACCACCCAGCCGGGCCGGGGCCAACGTCCTGACTTTC. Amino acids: CASSPPSRAGANVLTF. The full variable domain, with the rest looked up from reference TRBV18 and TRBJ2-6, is NAGVMQNPRHLVRRRGQEARLRCSPMKGHSHVYWYRQLPEEGLKFMVYLQKENIIDESGMPKERFSAEFPKEGPSILRIQQVVRGDSAAYFCASSPPSRAGANVLTFGAGSRLTVL.

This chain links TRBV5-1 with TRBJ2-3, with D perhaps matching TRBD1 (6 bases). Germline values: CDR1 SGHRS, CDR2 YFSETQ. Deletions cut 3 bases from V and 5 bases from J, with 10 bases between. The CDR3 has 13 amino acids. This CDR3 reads CASSWDIGDTQYF. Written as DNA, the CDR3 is TGCGCCAGCAGCTGGGACATCGGAGATACGCAGTATTTT.

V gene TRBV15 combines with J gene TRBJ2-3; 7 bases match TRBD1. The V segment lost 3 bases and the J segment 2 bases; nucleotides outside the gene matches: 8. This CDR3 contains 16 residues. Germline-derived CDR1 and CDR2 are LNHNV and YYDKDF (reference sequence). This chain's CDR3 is CATSRLTGKLTDTQYF. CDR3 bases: TGTGCCACCAGCAGGTTGACAGGGAAACTCACAGATACGCAGTATTTT. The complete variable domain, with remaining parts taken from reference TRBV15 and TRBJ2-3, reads DAMVIQNPRYQVTQFGKPVTLSCSQTLNHNVMYWYQQKSSQAPKLLFHYYDKDFNNEADTPDNFQSRRPNTSFCFLDIRSPGLGDTAMYLCATSRLTGKLTDTQYFGPGTRLTVL.

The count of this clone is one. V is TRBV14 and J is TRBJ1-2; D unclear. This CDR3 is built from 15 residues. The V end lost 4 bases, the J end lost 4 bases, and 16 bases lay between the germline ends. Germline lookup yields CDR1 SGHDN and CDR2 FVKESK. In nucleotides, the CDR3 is TGTGCCAGCAGCCCTGTGGTTGACTGGAGCTATGGCTACACCTTC. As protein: CASSPVVDWSYGYTF.

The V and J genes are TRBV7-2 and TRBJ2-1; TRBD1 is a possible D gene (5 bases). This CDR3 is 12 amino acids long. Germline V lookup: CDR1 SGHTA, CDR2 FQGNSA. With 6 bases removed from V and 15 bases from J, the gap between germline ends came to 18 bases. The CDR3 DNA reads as TGTGCCAGCAGAGCTGGGGCTGGCTTTGGGTTCTTC. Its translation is CASRAGAGFGFF.

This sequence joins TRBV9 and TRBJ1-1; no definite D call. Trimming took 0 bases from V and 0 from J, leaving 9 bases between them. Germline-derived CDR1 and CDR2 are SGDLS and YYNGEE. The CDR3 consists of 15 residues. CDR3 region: CASSVGGGMNTEAFF. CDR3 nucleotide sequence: TGTGCCAGCAGCGTAGGTGGAGGAATGAACACTGAAGCTTTCTTT. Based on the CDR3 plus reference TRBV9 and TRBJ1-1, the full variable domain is DSGVTQTPKHLITATGQRVTLRCSPRSGDLSVYWYQQSLDQGLQFLIQYYNGEERAKGNILERFSAQQFPDLHSELNLSSLELGDSALYFCASSVGGGMNTEAFFGQGTRLTVV.

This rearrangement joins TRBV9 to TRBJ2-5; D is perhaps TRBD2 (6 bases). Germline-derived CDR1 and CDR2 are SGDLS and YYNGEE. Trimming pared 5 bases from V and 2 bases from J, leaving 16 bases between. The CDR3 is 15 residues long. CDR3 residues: CASRDLGLPQETQYF. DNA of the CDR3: TGTGCCAGCAGAGATTTGGGACTGCCACAAGAGACCCAGTACTTC.

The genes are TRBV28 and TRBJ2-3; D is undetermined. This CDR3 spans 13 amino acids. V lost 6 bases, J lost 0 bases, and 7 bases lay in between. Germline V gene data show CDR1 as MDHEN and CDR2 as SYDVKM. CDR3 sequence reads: CASREGSTDTQYF. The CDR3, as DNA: TGTGCCAGCAGGGAAGGGAGCACAGATACGCAGTATTTT.